The clone carrying this T cell receptor beta chain was observed a few times. Its cognate antigen is unknown. This specimen comes from a study of shared clonotypes between healthy human individuals. Study-wide context: Contributing individuals were a couple of females and a few males aged 18 to 49. Three CD4 naive, three CD4 memory, two CD8 naive and one CD8 memory plate were used per donor.

Here immunoSEQ multiplex PCR was the method, and the copy in TCRdb shows in-frame clones only, minus some. The table includes hundreds of thousands of clones, roughly 73% detected once. This CDR3 has 15 residues. The V end was cut by 5 bases, the J end by 3 bases, with 15 bases between. CDR1 is SGHAT and CDR2 is FQNNGV in the germline V gene. Study-wide findings and caveats: The study found about 5% of naive CD4 clonotypes shared across a handful of donors. Measured sharing among donors was expected to vary with sequencing depth.

The sample taken for sequencing was memory CD4+ T cells sorted from blood. Described subset: CD45RA-negative fraction. The source is a woman between 25 and 40 years old in good health. The J gene is TRBJ2-3, the V gene TRBV11-2; weak D call: TRBD1 (5 bases). CDR3 in amino acids: CASSTRQFGTDTQYF. The CDR3 DNA is TGTGCCAGCAGCACCCGACAGTTTGGTACAGATACGCAGTATTTT.